The clone carrying this T cell receptor (beta chain) was found a few times. Library construction for TCR beta used iRepertoire HTBI primers and Arm-PCR of CDR3 regions. Using its own MiXCR run on the multiplex PCR reads, TCRdb lists one record per CDR3 protein. The profile covers fewer than 550,000 distinct CDR3 sequences, with 15% to 20% appearing a single time and around 25% taken by the ten largest. Time point described: newly diagnosed GD, antithyroid drugs for less than 3 months. Researchers made the TCR library from RNA that was extracted from PBMCs. Trimming took 6 bases from V and 1 from J, leaving 14 bases between them. Germline V lookup: CDR1 MNHNS, CDR2 SASEGT. The CDR3 contains 15 residues. These data belong to a study of regulatory T cells in long-lasting Graves disease. These data were also reused for a study on T cells in Graves' hyperthyroidism and ophthalmopathy. That source notes: In the first-round RT-PCR of the TCR CDR3, the HTBI primer set was used.

The rearrangement links TRBV6-1 to TRBJ2-3; D may be TRBD1 or TRBD2 (6 bases each). The material sequenced was peripheral blood mononuclear cells (PBMCs), taken at new diagnosis, from a patient treated with antithyroid drugs. The TCR was taken from a woman aged 35 to 59 with Graves disease. CDR3 nucleotide sequence: TGTGCCAGCAGCCAAAGGGGGGTGCGCACAGATACGCAGTATTTT. Its translation is CASSQRGVRTDTQYF.